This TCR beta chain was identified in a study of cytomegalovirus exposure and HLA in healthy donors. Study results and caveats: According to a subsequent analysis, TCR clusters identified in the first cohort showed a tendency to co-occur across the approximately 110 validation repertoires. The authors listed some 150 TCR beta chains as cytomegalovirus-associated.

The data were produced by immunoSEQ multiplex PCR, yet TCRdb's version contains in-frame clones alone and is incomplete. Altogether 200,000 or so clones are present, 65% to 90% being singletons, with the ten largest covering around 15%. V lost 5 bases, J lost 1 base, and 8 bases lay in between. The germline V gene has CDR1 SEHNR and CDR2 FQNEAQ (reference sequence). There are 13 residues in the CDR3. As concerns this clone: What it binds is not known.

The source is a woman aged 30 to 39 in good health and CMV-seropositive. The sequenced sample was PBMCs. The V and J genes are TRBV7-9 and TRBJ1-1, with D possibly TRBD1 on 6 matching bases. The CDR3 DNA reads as TGTGCCAGCAGCCCACAGGGGAACACTGAAGCTTTCTTT. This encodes CASSPQGNTEAFF.